One and the same sample provided the 12 T cell receptor beta chains below, sequenced in a study of graft-versus-host responses after intestinal transplantation. The table came from immunoSEQ multiplex PCR; TCRdb's copy has only in-frame clones and leaves some out. The profile shows 40,000 to 55,000 clones, around 96% of them singletons. These receptors' antigens are unknown. The sequences come from unstimulated CD8+ T cells sorted from spleen or lymph node cells, collected before transplant. The receptors here all came from a human donor who was the organ donor for an intestinal transplant.

V and J are TRBV15 and TRBJ1-5, with D maybe TRBD1 (5 bases). The CDR3 contains 15 residues. Per germline, CDR1 LNHNV and CDR2 YYDKDF (reference sequence). Deletions cut 0 bases from V and 0 bases from J, with 6 bases between. CDR3 bases: TGTGCCACCAGCAGAGACGGGGCTAGCAATCAGCCCCAGCATTTT. This translates into CATSRDGASNQPQHF.

The chain couples TRBV7-2 to TRBJ2-5; 9 bases line up with TRBD2. Per germline, CDR1 SGHTA and CDR2 FQGNSA. V lost 3 bases to trimming and J lost 1 base; unmatched junction nucleotides: 6. CDR3 size: 16 residues. CDR3 sequence reads: CASSFVKRGVQETQYF. The DNA for the CDR3 is TGTGCCAGCAGCTTCGTTAAGCGGGGGGTCCAAGAGACCCAGTACTTC.

The rearrangement uses TRBV7-8 and TRBJ1-5, with 10 bases fitting TRBD1. V lost 5 bases, J lost 3 bases, and 7 bases stayed unmatched. Germline CDR1 is SGHVS and CDR2 is FQNEAQ. This CDR3 is 16 amino acids long. CDR3 sequence reads: CASSEPGQGFNQPQHF. The DNA of the CDR3 is TGTGCCAGCAGCGAACCGGGACAGGGGTTCAATCAGCCCCAGCATTTT.

V gene TRBV2 combines with J gene TRBJ1-4; D unresolved. Germline V gives CDR1 SNHLY, CDR2 FYNNEI. V was cut by 2 bases and J by 5 bases, with 6 bases left in between. The CDR3 has 13 amino acids. The CDR3 region has the DNA TGTGCCAGCAGTGAAACCAGAAATGAAAAACTGTTTTTT. Translating gives CASSETRNEKLFF.

This chain joins TRBV27 and TRBJ2-7, with 9 bases lining up with TRBD1. Trimming cost V 2 bases and J 7 bases; bases outside gene matches: 9. Germline V lookup: CDR1 MNHEY, CDR2 SMNVEV (reference sequence). The CDR3 is 15 amino acids. The CDR3 protein is CASSLGPGTGIEQYF. The CDR3, as DNA: TGTGCCAGCAGTTTAGGGCCCGGGACAGGGATAGAGCAGTACTTC.

The chain carries TRBV2 and TRBJ2-5, with D perhaps given as TRBD1 or TRBD2 (5 bases each). V lost 2 bases, J lost 2 bases, and 15 bases lay in between. The germline gives CDR1 SNHLY, CDR2 FYNNEI. The CDR3 length is 16 residues. Here the CDR3 reads CASSEWSGDVQETQYF. Written as DNA, the CDR3 is TGTGCCAGCAGTGAATGGTCCGGGGACGTGCAAGAGACCCAGTACTTC.

The J gene is TRBJ2-3, the V gene TRBV2, with TRBD2 matching over 9 bases. The CDR3 length is 15 residues. In germline, CDR1 is SNHLY, CDR2 FYNNEI. V shed 7 bases and J 8 bases; nucleotides not matched to a gene: 13. In DNA form, the CDR3 reads TGTGCCAGCATCGGACGGGGGACTAGCTTGGGTACGCAGTATTTT. Protein: CASIGRGTSLGTQYF. The entire variable domain, with the rest obtained from reference TRBV2 and TRBJ2-3, is as follows: EPEVTQTPSHQVTQMGQEVILRCVPISNHLYFYWYRQILGQKVEFLVSFYNNEISEKSEIFDDQFSVERPDGSNFTLKIRSTKLEDSAMYFCASIGRGTSLGTQYFGPGTRLTVL.

Only one count was recorded for this clone. The V call is TRBV28, the J call TRBJ2-3, with TRBD2 matching 10 bases. Trimming at V came to 3 bases and at J to 4 bases, leaving 13 bases not matched to a gene. This CDR3 is built from 18 residues. Per germline, CDR1 MDHEN and CDR2 SYDVKM. CDR3 amino acids: CASSFMASGGAIADTQYF. In DNA, the CDR3 is TGTGCCAGCAGTTTTATGGCTAGCGGGGGAGCAATTGCAGATACGCAGTATTTT.

The chain links TRBV7-9 to TRBJ2-7; 8 bases are a match to TRBD2. The CDR3 is 13 residues long. V was clipped by 5 bases and J by 3 bases; unmatched bases: 3. The V gene's germline CDR1 is SEHNR and CDR2 FQNEAQ (reference sequence). The DNA for the CDR3 is TGTGCCAGCAGCCTCGGGAGGGACTACGAGCAGTACTTC. This gives the protein CASSLGRDYEQYF.

The V and J genes are TRBV7-3 and TRBJ2-5, with TRBD1 matching 7 bases. Germline CDR1 is SGHTA and CDR2 is FQGTGA. With 3 bases clipped from V and 2 bases from J, the junction kept 18 bases outside the gene matches. The CDR3 length is 19 residues. Here the CDR3 reads CASSLRGDAGRGWQETQYF. The CDR3 DNA reads as TGTGCCAGCAGCTTGCGTGGCGACGCGGGCAGGGGGTGGCAAGAGACCCAGTACTTC.

Here the CDR3 reads CSVEGNERGGLDTQYF. The CDR3 bases are TGCAGCGTTGAAGGAAACGAGCGGGGGGGCCTAGATACGCAGTATTTT. J is TRBJ2-3 and V is TRBV29-1; 10 nucleotides line up with TRBD2. Per germline, CDR1 SQVTM and CDR2 ANQGSEA. The CDR3 covers 16 residues. The J segment lost 5 bases and the V segment lost 1 base, leaving 9 bases of the junction unmatched.

This clone was counted a single time. The V gene is TRBV13, the J gene TRBJ2-1; D possibly corresponds to TRBD2 (5 bases). CDR1 is PRHDT, CDR2 FYEKMQ, per germline (reference sequence). The V gene lost 5 bases and the J gene lost 8 bases, with 13 bases spanning the gap. The CDR3 has 13 residues. DNA for the CDR3: TGTGCCAGCAGCACCATGGCTAGCCATGAGCAGTTCTTC. Protein: CASSTMASHEQFF.